This T cell receptor (beta chain) was profiled in a study of T cells in Graves' hyperthyroidism and ophthalmopathy. V was pared by 0 bases and J by 5 bases, with 6 bases of the junction left unmatched. Germline V gene lookup returns CDR1 MNHEY and CDR2 SMNVEV (reference sequence). The CDR3 length is 15 residues. This clonotype was seen many times. The CDR3 regions of TCR beta were amplified from RNA transcripts. In the first-round RT-PCR of the TCR CDR3, the HTBI primer set was used. Each CDR3 protein gets one entry after TCRdb re-called the multiplex PCR reads with MiXCR. Of fewer than 750,000 distinct CDR3 sequences in the sample, about 43% were seen once. Subjects aged 18 to 65 presented with newly diagnosed hyperthyroidism of less than 2 months' duration. Together with thyroid ultrasound, orbital computed tomography, serum thyroxine and TRAb, clinical symptoms were used for diagnoses.

The gene calls are TRBV27 and TRBJ1-1; TRBD1 aligns across 7 bases. The sample comprised peripheral blood or thyroid tissue (not recorded which). The clonotype comes from a woman aged 18-29 years with Graves' hyperthyroidism. CDR3 in amino acids: CASSLSARGRTEAFF. CDR3 coding DNA: TGTGCCAGCAGTTTATCAGCCAGGGGGAGGACTGAAGCTTTCTTT.